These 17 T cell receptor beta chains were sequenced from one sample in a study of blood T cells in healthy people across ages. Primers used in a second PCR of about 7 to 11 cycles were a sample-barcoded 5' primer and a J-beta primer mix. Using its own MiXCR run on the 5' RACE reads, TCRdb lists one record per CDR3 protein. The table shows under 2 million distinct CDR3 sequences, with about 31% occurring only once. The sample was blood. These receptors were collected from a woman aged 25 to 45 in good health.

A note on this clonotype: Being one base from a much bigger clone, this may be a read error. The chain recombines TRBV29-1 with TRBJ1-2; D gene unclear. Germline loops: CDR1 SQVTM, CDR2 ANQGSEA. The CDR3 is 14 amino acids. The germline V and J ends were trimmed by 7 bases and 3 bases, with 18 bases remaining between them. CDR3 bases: TGCAGCGCGGAACACAGAGGAGAGGACTATGGCTACACCTTC. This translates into CSAEHRGEDYGYTF.

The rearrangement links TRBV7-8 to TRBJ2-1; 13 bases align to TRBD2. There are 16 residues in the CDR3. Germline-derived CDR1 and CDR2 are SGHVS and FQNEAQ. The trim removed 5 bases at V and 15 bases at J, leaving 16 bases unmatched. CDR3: CASSEDPGLAGTGLFF. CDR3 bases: TGTGCCAGCAGCGAGGACCCGGGACTAGCGGGGACCGGGCTGTTCTTC.

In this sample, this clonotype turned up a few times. The CDR3 DNA reads TGTGCCAGCAGCTTGCGGTCCGCTTTCTTT. It yields the protein CASSLRSAFF. The rearrangement joins TRBV5-8 to TRBJ1-1; D not certain. Trimming removed 1 base from V and 11 bases from J, with 6 bases in between. The CDR3 runs to 10 residues. In germline, CDR1 is SGHTS, CDR2 YDEGEE. The full variable domain, with the rest looked up from reference TRBV5-8 and TRBJ1-1, is EAGVTQSPTHLIKTRGQQATLRCSPISGHTSVYWYQQALGLGLQFLLWYDEGEERNRGNFPPRFSGRQFPNYSSELNVNALELEDSALYLCASSLRSAFFGQGTRLTVV.

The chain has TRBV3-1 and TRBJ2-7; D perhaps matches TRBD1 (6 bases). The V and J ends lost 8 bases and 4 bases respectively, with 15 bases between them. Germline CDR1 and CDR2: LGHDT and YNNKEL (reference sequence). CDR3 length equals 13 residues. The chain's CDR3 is CASGNRVPYEQYF. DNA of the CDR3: TGTGCCAGCGGGAACAGGGTGCCTTACGAGCAGTACTTC.

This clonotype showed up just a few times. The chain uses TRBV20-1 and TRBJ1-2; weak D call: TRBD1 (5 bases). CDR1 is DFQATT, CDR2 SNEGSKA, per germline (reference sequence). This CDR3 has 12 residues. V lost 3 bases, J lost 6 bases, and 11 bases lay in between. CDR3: CSASRQQDGYTF. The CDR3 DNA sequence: TGCAGTGCTAGTCGGCAACAGGATGGCTACACCTTC.

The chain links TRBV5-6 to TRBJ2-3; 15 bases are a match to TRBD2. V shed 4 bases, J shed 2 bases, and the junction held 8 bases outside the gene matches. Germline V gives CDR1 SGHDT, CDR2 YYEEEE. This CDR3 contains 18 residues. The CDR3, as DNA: TGTGCCAGCAGCGGAGAGGGACTAGCGGGAGGCTCCACAGATACGCAGTATTTT. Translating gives CASSGEGLAGGSTDTQYF.

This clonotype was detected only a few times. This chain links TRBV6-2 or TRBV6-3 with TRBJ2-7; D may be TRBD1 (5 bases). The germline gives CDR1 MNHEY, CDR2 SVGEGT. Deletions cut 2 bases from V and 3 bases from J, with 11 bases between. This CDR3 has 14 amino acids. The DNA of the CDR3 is TGTGCCAGCAGTTACATAGGGGTTTACTACGAGCAGTACTTC. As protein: CASSYIGVYYEQYF.

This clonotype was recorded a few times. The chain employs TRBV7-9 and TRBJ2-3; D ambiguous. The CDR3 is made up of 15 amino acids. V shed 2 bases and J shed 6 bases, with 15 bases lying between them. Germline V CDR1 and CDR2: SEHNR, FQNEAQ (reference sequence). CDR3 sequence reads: CASSLSQKTSDTQYF. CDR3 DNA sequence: TGTGCCAGCAGCTTATCACAAAAGACTTCCGATACGCAGTATTTT.

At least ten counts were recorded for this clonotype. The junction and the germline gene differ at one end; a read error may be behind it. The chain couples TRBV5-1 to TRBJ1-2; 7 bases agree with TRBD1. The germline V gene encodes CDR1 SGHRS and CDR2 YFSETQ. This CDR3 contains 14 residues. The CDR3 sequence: CASSSDRVNYGYTF. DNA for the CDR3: TGTGCCAGCAGCTCTGACAGGGTTAACTATGGCTACACCTTC. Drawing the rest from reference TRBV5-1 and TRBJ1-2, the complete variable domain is KAGVTQTPRYLIKTRGQQVTLSCSPISGHRSVSWYQQTPGQGLQFLFEYFSETQRNKGNFPGRFSGRQFSNSRSEMNVSTLELGDSALYLCASSSDRVNYGYTFGSGTRLTVV.

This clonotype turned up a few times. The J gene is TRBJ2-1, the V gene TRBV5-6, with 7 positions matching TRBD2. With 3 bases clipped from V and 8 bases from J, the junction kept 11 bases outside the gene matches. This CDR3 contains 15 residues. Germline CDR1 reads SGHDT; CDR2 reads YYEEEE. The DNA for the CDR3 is TGTGCCAGCAGCTGGGGGGGACTAAGCACCGATGAGCAGTTCTTC. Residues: CASSWGGLSTDEQFF. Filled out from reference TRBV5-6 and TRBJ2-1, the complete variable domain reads DAGVTQSPTHLIKTRGQQVTLRCSPKSGHDTVSWYQQALGQGPQFIFQYYEEEERQRGNFPDRFSGHQFPNYSSELNVNALLLGDSALYLCASSWGGLSTDEQFFGPGTRLTVL.

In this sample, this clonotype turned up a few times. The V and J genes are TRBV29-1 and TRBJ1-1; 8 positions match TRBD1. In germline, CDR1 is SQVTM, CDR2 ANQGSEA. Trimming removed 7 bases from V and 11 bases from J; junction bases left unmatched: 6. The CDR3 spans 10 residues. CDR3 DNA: TGCAGCGCCCACAGGGGGGAGGCTTTCTTT. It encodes CSAHRGEAFF. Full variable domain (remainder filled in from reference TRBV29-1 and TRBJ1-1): SAVISQKPSRDICQRGTSLTIQCQVDSQVTMMFWYRQQPGQSLTLIATANQGSEATYESGFVIDKFPISRPNLTFSTLTVSNMSPEDSSIYLCSAHRGEAFFGQGTRLTVV.

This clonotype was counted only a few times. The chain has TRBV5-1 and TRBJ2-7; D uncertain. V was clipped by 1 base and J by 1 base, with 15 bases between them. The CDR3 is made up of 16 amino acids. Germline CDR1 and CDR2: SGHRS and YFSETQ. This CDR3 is CASSLLLSRLSYEQYF. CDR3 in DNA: TGCGCCAGCAGCTTGCTCCTCTCCAGGCTATCCTACGAGCAGTACTTC.

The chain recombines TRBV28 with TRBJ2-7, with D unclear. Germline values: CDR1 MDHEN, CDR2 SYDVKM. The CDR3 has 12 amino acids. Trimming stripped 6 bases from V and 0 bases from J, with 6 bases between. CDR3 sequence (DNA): TGTGCCAGCAGATATCGCTCCTACGAGCAGTACTTC. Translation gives CASRYRSYEQYF.

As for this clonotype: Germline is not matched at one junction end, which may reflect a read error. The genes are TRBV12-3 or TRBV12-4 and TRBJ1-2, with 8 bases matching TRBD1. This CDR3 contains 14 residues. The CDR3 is CASSLSQGAYGCTF. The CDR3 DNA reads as TGTGCCAGCAGTTTGAGCCAGGGGGCGTATGGCTGCACCTTC.

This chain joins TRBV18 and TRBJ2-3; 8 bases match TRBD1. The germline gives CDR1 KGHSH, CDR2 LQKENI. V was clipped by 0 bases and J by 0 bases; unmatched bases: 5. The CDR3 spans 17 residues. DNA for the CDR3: TGTGCCAGCTCACCACCGATGCGACAGGGGAGCACAGATACGCAGTATTTT. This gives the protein CASSPPMRQGSTDTQYF.

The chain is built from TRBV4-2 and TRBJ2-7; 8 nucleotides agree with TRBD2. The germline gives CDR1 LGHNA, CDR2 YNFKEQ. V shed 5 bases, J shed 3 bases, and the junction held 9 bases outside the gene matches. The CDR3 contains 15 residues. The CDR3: CASSFGPAGDYEQYF. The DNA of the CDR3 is TGTGCCAGCAGCTTTGGACCAGCGGGAGACTACGAGCAGTACTTC.

CDR3 sequence reads: CSAALWGLAGAGSYEQYF. As DNA, the CDR3 is TGCAGTGCCGCACTATGGGGACTAGCGGGAGCTGGCTCCTACGAGCAGTACTTC. The rearrangement uses TRBV20-1 and TRBJ2-7, with 14 positions matching TRBD2. Per the germline V gene, CDR1 is DFQATT and CDR2 is SNEGSKA (reference sequence). With 6 bases clipped from V and 0 bases from J, the junction kept 13 bases outside the gene matches. CDR3 size: 18 residues.